This TCR beta chain was observed in a study of CD8 T cells in ankylosing spondylitis (TCRdb year 2017). Regarding the research as a whole: T cell receptor beta repertoires were profiled in healthy donors and ankylosing spondylitis patients so that disease-linked TCR variants could be found. The full study cohort was made up of about two dozen ankylosing spondylitis patients and approximately 100 healthy donors. Peripheral blood was sampled, and synovial fluid was additionally collected from ankylosing spondylitis patients.

The data were produced on an Illumina HiSeq 2500. TCR beta libraries were prepared by quantitative 5'-RACE with molecular barcodes. The paper's data handling went like this. A new computational method, built on a probabilistic model of VDJ rearrangement, was used to identify disease-linked TCR variants. TCRdb ran its own pipeline on the public reads, namely fastp trimming at Q25 and MiXCR clone calling, and kept in-frame beta chains. For every CDR3 protein sequence, its rows merge into one entry that carries the most common genes and DNA. TCRdb, not the original authors, processed these V and J calls. The sample records about 340,000 distinct CDR3 sequences, roughly 20% of which are singletons. Clones ranked in the top ten supply around 14% of the sample. What the study reported, not specific to this receptor: Some TCR beta motif variants had previously been reported in synovial fluid and blood of reactive arthritis patients, which suggested common disease-initiation mechanisms. Blood from ankylosing spondylitis patients appeared to be characterized by a TCR beta motif composed of about eight highly homologous amino acid variants. The disease-linked clones were reported to be significantly enriched in matched synovial fluid samples from ankylosing spondylitis patients. In peripheral blood, the disease-linked clones were found at relatively low frequencies and had a CD8+ phenotype.

There are 16 amino acids in the CDR3, from cysteine to phenylalanine inclusive. Only the CDR3 part of the read is kept: 48 bases, read in frame from the first base. The germline V gene sets CDR1 to SQVTM and CDR2 to ANQGSEA. Relative to germline, V is missing 6 bases and J is missing 3 bases, with 10 bases of the junction outside any gene match. To note about this clonotype: Its antigen is not yet known. Per-nucleotide qualities are absent, and no much larger clonotype sits a single base away.

The V gene is TRBV29-1 and the J gene is TRBJ2-3; TRBD1 aligns with 12 central bases. The receptor was isolated from a male donor with ankylosing spondylitis or in good health (not recorded which). Sequencing was performed on blood, either unsorted or a sorted T cell fraction (not recorded which). The CDR3 region has the sequence CSVTGQGADWTDTQYF. Here is the DNA: TGCAGCGTCACGGGACAGGGGGCGGATTGGACAGATACGCAGTATTTT.